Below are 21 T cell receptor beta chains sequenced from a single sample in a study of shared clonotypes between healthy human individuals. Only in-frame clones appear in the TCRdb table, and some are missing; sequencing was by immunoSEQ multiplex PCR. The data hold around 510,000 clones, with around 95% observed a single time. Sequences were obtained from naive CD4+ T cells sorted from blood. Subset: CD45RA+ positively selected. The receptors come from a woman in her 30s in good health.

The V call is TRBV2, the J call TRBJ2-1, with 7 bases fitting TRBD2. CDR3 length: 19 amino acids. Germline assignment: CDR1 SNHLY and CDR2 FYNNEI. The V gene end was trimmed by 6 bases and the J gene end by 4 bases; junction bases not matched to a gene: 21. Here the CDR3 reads CASSKVVSGGEPRYNEQFF. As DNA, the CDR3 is TGTGCCAGCAGCAAAGTTGTATCGGGGGGAGAACCTAGATACAATGAGCAGTTCTTC. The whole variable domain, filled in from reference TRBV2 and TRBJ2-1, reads EPEVTQTPSHQVTQMGQEVILRCVPISNHLYFYWYRQILGQKVEFLVSFYNNEISEKSEIFDDQFSVERPDGSNFTLKIRSTKLEDSAMYFCASSKVVSGGEPRYNEQFFGPGTRLTVL.

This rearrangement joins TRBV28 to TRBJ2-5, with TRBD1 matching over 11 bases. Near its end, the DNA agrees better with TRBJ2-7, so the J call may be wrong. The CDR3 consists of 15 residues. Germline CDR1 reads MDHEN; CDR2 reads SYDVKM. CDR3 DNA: TGTGCCAGCAGTTTAGGACAGGGGGCAAGGGACGAGCAGTACTTC. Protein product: CASSLGQGARDEQYF.

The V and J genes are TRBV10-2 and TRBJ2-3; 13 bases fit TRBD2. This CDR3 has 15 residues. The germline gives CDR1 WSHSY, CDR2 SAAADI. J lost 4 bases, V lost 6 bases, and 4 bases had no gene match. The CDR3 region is CASRGTSGISDTQYF. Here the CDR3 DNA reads TGCGCCAGCAGAGGGACTAGCGGGATTTCAGATACGCAGTATTTT.

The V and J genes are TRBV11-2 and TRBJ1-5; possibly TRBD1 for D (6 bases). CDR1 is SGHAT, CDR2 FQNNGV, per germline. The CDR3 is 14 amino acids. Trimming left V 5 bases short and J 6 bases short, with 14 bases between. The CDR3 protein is CASSDSDRFQPQHF. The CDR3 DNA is TGTGCCAGCAGCGACTCCGACAGGTTTCAGCCCCAGCATTTT.

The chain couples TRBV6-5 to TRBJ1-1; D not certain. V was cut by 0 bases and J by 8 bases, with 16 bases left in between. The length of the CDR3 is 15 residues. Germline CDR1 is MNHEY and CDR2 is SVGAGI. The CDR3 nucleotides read TGTGCCAGCAGTTACTCGAAGTATAGTGGCCACGAAGCTTTCTTT. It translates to CASSYSKYSGHEAFF.

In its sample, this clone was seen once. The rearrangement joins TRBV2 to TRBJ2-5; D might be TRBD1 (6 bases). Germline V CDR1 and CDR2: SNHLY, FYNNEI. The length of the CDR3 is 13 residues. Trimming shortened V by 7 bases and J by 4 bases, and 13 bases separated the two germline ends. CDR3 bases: TGTGCCAGCACGTTGGTCAGGGGAGAGACCCAGTACTTC. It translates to CASTLVRGETQYF.

CDR3 in amino acids: CASSDRGDTEAFF. The CDR3 DNA is TGTGCCAGCAGCGACAGGGGAGACACTGAAGCTTTCTTT. J is TRBJ1-1 and V is TRBV11-3; 8 nucleotides line up with TRBD1. Germline CDR1 and CDR2: SGHNT and YENEEA. The junction had 2 bases not matched to a gene; V was cut back by 5 bases and J by 3 bases. The CDR3 covers 13 residues.

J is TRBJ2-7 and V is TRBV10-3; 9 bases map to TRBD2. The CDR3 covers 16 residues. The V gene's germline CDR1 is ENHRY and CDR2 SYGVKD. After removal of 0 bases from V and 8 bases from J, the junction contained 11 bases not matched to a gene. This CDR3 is CAISESMATSGLKQYF. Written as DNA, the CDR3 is TGTGCCATCAGTGAGTCGATGGCTACTAGCGGGTTGAAGCAGTACTTC.

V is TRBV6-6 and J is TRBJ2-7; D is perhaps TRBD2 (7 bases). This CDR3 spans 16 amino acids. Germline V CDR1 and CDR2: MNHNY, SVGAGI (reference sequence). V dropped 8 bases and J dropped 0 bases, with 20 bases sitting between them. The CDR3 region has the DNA TGTGCCAGCTCAGGGGCTAGCGGACCAAACTCCTACGAGCAGTACTTC. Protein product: CASSGASGPNSYEQYF.

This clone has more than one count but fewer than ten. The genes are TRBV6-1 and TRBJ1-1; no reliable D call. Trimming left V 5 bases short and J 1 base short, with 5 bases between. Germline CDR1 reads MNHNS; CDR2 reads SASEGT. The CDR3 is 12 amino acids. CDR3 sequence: CASSRQNTEAFF. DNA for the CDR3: TGTGCCAGCAGTCGACAGAACACTGAAGCTTTCTTT.

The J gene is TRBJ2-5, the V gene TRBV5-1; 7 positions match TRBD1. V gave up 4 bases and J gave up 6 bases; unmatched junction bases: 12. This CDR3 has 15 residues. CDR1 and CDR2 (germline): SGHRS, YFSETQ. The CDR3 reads CASSTTGAVEKTQYF. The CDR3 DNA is TGCGCCAGCAGCACAACAGGGGCCGTTGAGAAGACCCAGTACTTC.

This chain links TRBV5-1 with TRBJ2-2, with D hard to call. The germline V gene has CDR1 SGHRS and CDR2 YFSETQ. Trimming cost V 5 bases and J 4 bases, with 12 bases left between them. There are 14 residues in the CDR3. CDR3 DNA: TGCGCCAGCAGTCGTCTGGGTGGCACCGGGGAGCTGTTTTTT. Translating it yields CASSRLGGTGELFF.

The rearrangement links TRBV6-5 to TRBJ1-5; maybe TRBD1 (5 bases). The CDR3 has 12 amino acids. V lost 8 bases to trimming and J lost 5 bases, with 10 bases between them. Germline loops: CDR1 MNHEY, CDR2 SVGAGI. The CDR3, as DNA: TGTGCCAGCGGCGGGGGTCATCAGCCCCAGCATTTT. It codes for CASGGGHQPQHF.

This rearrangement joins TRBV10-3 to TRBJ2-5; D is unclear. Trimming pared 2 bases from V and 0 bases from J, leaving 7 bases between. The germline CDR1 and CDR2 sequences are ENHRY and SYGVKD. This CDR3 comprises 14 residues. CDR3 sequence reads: CAISEGVNQETQYF. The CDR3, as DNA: TGTGCCATCAGTGAGGGGGTGAACCAAGAGACCCAGTACTTC.

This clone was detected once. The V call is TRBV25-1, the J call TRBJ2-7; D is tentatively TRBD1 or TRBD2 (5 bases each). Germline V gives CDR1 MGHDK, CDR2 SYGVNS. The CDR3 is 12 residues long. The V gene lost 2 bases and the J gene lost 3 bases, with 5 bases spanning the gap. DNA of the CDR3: TGTGCCAGCAGTGAAGGGGGCTACGAGCAGTACTTC. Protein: CASSEGGYEQYF.

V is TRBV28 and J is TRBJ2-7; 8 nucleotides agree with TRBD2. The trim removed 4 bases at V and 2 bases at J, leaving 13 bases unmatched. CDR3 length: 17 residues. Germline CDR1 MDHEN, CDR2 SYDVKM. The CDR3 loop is CASSSPPEREIAYEQYF. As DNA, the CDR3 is TGTGCCAGCAGTTCCCCCCCGGAGCGGGAGATCGCCTACGAGCAGTACTTC.

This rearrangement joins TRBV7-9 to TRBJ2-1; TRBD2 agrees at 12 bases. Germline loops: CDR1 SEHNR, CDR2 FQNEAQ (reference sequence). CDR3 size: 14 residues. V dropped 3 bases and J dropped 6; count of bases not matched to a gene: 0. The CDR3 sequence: CASSLTSGSNEQFF. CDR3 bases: TGTGCCAGCAGCTTGACTAGCGGGAGCAATGAGCAGTTCTTC. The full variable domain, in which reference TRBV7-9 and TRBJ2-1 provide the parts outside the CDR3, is DTGVSQNPRHKITKRGQNVTFRCDPISEHNRLYWYRQTLGQGPEFLTYFQNEAQLEKSRLLSDRFSAERPKGSFSTLEIQRTEQGDSAMYLCASSLTSGSNEQFFGPGTRLTVL.

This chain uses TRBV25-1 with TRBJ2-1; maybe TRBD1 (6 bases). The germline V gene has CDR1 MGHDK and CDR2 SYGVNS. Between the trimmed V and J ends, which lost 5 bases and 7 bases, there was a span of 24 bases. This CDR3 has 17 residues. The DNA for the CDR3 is TGTGCCAGCAGTAAAGATGACCGGGACAAGGGAGTAAATGAGCAGTTCTTC. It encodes CASSKDDRDKGVNEQFF.

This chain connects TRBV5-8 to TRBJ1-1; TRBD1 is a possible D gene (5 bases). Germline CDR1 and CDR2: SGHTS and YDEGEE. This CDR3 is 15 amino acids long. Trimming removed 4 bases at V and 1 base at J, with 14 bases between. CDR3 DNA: TGTGCCAGCAGCCCTTCTTCTGACAGGAACACTGAAGCTTTCTTT. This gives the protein CASSPSSDRNTEAFF.

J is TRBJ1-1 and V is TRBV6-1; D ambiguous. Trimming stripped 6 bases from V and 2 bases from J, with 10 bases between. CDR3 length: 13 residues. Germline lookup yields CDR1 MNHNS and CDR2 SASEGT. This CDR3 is CASSLDLNTEAFF. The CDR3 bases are TGTGCCAGCAGCCTGGACCTTAACACTGAAGCTTTCTTT.

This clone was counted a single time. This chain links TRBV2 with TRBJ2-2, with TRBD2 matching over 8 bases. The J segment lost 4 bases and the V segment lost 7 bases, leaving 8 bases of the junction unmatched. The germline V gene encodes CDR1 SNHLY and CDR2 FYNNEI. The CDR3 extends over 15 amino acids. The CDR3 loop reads CASIEREISTGELFF. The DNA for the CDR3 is TGTGCCAGCATTGAGCGGGAGATTAGCACCGGGGAGCTGTTTTTT.